A single sample gave rise to the 10 T cell receptor beta chains below, sequenced in a study of PD-L1 blockade in urothelial cancer. Time point denoted: pretreatment peripheral blood. Here immunoSEQ multiplex PCR was the method, and the copy in TCRdb shows in-frame clones only, minus some. Here the sample spans 30,000 to 50,000 clones, about nine tenths being singletons. The sample was PBMCs, taken around atezolizumab (anti-PD-L1) treatment. These receptors all stem from a woman aged 55-69 years with urothelial cancer.

The rearrangement links TRBV7-2 to TRBJ2-1; no firm D call. V shed 4 bases and J shed 6 bases, with 10 bases lying between them. Germline values: CDR1 SGHTA, CDR2 FQGNSA. CDR3 size: 13 residues. CDR3 coding DNA: TGTGCCAGCAGCTCCTCGACTGGCAATGAGCAGTTCTTC. It specifies CASSSSTGNEQFF.

The chain recombines TRBV9 with TRBJ2-1; 12 positions agree with TRBD2. Germline V CDR1 and CDR2: SGDLS, YYNGEE. Trimming removed 4 bases from V and 8 bases from J; junction bases left unmatched: 4. The CDR3 covers 14 residues. The CDR3 nucleotides are TGTGCCAGCAGCCGACTAGCGGGGGCCGATGAGCAGTTCTTC. Amino acid sequence: CASSRLAGADEQFF.

The chain carries TRBV29-1 and TRBJ2-1, with TRBD1 matching 7 bases. This CDR3 region has 17 residues. Germline V gives CDR1 SQVTM, CDR2 ANQGSEA. The V segment lost 8 bases and the J segment 0 bases; nucleotides outside the gene matches: 16. CDR3 amino acids: CSTGAWAETSSYNEQFF. CDR3 DNA: TGCAGCACAGGGGCCTGGGCGGAAACTAGCTCCTACAATGAGCAGTTCTTC.

The rearrangement links TRBV11-2 to TRBJ2-7; D may be TRBD2 (5 bases). Germline-derived CDR1 and CDR2 are SGHAT and FQNNGV. Trimming shortened V by 1 base and J by 1 base, and 11 bases separated the two germline ends. This CDR3 is built from 15 residues. The CDR3 coding sequence is TGTGCCAGCAGCTTAGTCGGAGGCAGGTCCTACGAGCAGTACTTC. Translating it yields CASSLVGGRSYEQYF.

The gene calls are TRBV4-1 and TRBJ1-2; D remains ambiguous. With 4 bases removed from V and 2 bases from J, the gap between germline ends came to 20 bases. Germline V CDR1 and CDR2: MGHRA, YSYEKL. The CDR3 has 17 residues. CDR3: CASSPTLIELVNYGYTF. DNA for the CDR3: TGCGCCAGCAGCCCTACCCTTATTGAGCTAGTCAACTATGGCTACACCTTC.

The J gene is TRBJ2-1, the V gene TRBV28; TRBD2 might be the D (7 bases). Germline V CDR1 and CDR2: MDHEN, SYDVKM. Trimming removed 6 bases at V and 3 bases at J, with 15 bases between. The CDR3 covers 15 residues. The CDR3 is CASSPDRTSYNEQFF. DNA for the CDR3: TGTGCCAGCAGCCCTGACAGGACTAGCTACAATGAGCAGTTCTTC.

This rearrangement joins TRBV2 to TRBJ1-1; D may be TRBD1 (5 bases). Looked up from germline, CDR1 is SNHLY and CDR2 is FYNNEI. The CDR3 extends over 16 amino acids. Trimming took off 4 bases at V and 4 bases at J, with 19 bases between the two ends. The CDR3 loop is CASSVWGLGLSTEAFF. DNA of the CDR3: TGTGCCAGCAGTGTATGGGGACTAGGGTTGAGCACTGAAGCTTTCTTT.

With regard to this clone: Mismatch with germline at one junction end may stem from a read error. The V and J genes are TRBV7-7 and TRBJ2-5, with 9 nucleotides matching TRBD1. The CDR3 has 14 residues. Germline CDR1 reads SSHAT; CDR2 reads FNYEAQ (reference sequence). The CDR3 DNA is TGTGCTAGCAGCCCAGGACAGGGGTCAGAGACCCAGTACTTC. Protein sequence: CASSPGQGSETQYF.

This clone was seen a handful of times. J is TRBJ1-4 and V is TRBV28, with 7 bases lining up with TRBD1. This CDR3 has 15 residues. Germline CDR1 is MDHEN and CDR2 is SYDVKM. V lost 6 bases and J lost 8; bases outside the gene matches: 12. The CDR3 bases are TGTGCCAGCAGCCCCCGAGACAGGGTCGGCGAAAAACTGTTTTTT. This sequence encodes CASSPRDRVGEKLFF.

This chain joins TRBV28 and TRBJ2-5, with 9 bases fitting TRBD1. The V and J ends lost 6 bases and 5 bases, in that order; junction bases with no gene match: 10. Germline assignment: CDR1 MDHEN and CDR2 SYDVKM. The CDR3 consists of 15 residues. The CDR3 sequence: CASSGTGNGAETQYF. The CDR3 DNA follows: TGTGCCAGCAGCGGGACAGGGAATGGAGCTGAGACCCAGTACTTC.